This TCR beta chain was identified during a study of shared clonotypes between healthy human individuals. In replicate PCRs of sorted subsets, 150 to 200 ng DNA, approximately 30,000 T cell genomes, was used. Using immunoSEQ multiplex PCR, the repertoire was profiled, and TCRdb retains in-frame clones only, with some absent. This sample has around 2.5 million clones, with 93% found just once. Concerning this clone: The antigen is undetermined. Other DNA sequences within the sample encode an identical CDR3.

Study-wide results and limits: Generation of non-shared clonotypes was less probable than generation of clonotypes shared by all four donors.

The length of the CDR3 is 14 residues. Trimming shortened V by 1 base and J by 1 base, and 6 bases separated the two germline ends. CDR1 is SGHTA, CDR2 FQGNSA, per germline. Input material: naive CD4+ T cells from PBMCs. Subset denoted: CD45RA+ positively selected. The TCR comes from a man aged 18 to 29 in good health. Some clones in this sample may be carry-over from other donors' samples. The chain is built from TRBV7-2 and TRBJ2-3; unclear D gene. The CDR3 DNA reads TGTGCCAGCAGCTTAGGGCTCCGCACAGATACGCAGTATTTT. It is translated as CASSLGLRTDTQYF.